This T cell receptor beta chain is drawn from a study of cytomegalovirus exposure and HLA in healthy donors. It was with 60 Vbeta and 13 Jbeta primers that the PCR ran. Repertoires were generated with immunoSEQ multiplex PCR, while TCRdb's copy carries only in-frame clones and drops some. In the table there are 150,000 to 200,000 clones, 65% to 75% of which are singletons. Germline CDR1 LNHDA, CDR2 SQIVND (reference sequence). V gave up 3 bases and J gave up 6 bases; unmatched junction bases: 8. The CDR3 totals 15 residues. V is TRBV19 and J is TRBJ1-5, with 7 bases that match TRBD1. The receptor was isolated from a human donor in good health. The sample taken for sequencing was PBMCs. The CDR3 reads CASSMSTGRRQPQHF. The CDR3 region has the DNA TGTGCCAGTAGTATGTCGACAGGGAGGCGTCAGCCCCAGCATTTT.